This T cell receptor beta chain was sequenced for a study of blood T cell repertoires in COVID-19. Study context: Nucleic acid was either cDNA or gDNA, and it came from T cells, B-cell-depleted T cells, or PBMCs.

V was cut by 4 bases and J by 6 bases, with 13 bases left in between. The V gene's germline CDR1 is SGHNT and CDR2 YYREEE (reference sequence). This CDR3 spans 13 amino acids. Source study methods: Amplification from reference gene primers served as the basis for estimated nucleated cell counts. This table comes from immunoSEQ multiplex PCR, and its TCRdb copy is limited to in-frame clones, with some not included. V, J and clone size derive from that table, while D and trimming were established from the DNA sequence. The sample yields fewer than 250,000 clones, roughly 80% seen once. This sequence was found in a woman aged 35 to 49 with active or convalescent COVID-19. Sequences were obtained from peripheral blood. J is TRBJ1-2 and V is TRBV5-4; D is possibly TRBD1 (6 bases). The CDR3 reads CASSGQPLDGYTF. Written as DNA, the CDR3 is TGTGCCAGCAGCGGACAGCCCCTAGATGGCTACACCTTC.